This T cell receptor (beta chain) is drawn from a study of blood T cell repertoires in COVID-19. As for the study in general: From T cells, B-cell-depleted T cells, or PBMCs came the material, which was cDNA or gDNA.

There are 13 residues in the CDR3. CDR1 is MNHEY, CDR2 SVGAGI, per germline. The V end was cut by 5 bases, the J end by 2 bases, with 9 bases between. In the original analysis: It was from reference gene primer amplification that nucleated cell counts were estimated. TCRdb's copy holds only in-frame clones and misses some; the assay was immunoSEQ multiplex PCR. V, J and clone size derive from that table, while D and trimming were established from the DNA sequence. The sample shows about 120,000 clones, around nine tenths of them seen only once. The receptor was isolated from a woman of 80 years or more with acute or convalescent COVID-19. The chain combines TRBV6-5 with TRBJ1-1; no definite D call. What was sequenced was peripheral blood. DNA of the CDR3: TGTGCCAGCAGTCTCGGACTTAACACTGAAGCTTTCTTT. It specifies CASSLGLNTEAFF.